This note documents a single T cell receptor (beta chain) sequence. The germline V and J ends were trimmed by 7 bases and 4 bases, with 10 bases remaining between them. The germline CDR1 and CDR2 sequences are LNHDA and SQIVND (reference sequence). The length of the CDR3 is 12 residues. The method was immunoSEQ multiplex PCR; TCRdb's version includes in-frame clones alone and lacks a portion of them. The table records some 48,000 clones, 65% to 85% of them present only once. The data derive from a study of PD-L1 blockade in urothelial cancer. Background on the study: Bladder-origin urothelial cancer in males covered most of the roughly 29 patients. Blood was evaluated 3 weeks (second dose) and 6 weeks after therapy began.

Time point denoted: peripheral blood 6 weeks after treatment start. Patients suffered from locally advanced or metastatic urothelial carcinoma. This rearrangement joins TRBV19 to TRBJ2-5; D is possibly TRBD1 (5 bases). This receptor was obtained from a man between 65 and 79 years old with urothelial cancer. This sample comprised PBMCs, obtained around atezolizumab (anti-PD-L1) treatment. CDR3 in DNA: TGTGCCAGTAAGAGTCAGGGAGAGACCCAGTACTTC. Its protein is CASKSQGETQYF. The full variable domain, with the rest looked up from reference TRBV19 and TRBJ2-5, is DGGITQSPKYLFRKEGQNVTLSCEQNLNHDAMYWYRQDPGQGLRLIYYSQIVNDFQKGDIAEGYSVSREKKESFPLTVTSAQKNPTAFYLCASKSQGETQYFGPGTRLLVL.